This T cell receptor (beta chain) was identified during a study of T cell changes during pregnancy in multiple sclerosis. Measured with immunoSEQ multiplex PCR; TCRdb has only the in-frame clones, and not every one. The sample has more than 9,000 clones, around 89% seen once; the top ten hold less than 6.5%. V was pared by 1 base and J by 1 base, with 5 bases of the junction left unmatched. This CDR3 has 18 amino acids. Germline CDR1 reads LGHNA; CDR2 reads YNFKEQ. Sequenced material: CD8+ T cells from peripheral blood mononuclear cells, taken in the first trimester of pregnancy. The V and J genes are TRBV4-2 and TRBJ2-3; 13 bases map to TRBD2. The clonotype was recovered from a female donor in good health, enrolled as a control in a pregnancy study. In DNA, the CDR3 is TGTGCCAGCAGCCAAGGACTAGCGGGGGGTCCTGGCACAGATACGCAGTATTTT. It is translated as CASSQGLAGGPGTDTQYF.